This T cell receptor (beta chain) stems from a study of cytomegalovirus exposure and HLA in healthy donors. Use of 60 Vbeta and 13 Jbeta primers characterized the PCR. Profiled with immunoSEQ multiplex PCR; TCRdb holds only in-frame clones, not every one. Its listing shows some 62,000 clones. This CDR3 has 13 residues. V gave up 5 bases and J gave up 8 bases, with 15 bases separating them. Germline lookup yields CDR1 SGHTA and CDR2 FQGNSA. Source material: PBMCs. V usage is TRBV7-2 and J usage is TRBJ1-1; tentatively, D is TRBD1 (6 bases). The sequence was collected from a young man in good health and CMV-seropositive. The CDR3 DNA follows: TGTGCCAGCAGCCTCATGGGACATTCCGAAGCTTTCTTT. Protein sequence: CASSLMGHSEAFF. The variable domain in full, with the rest retrieved from reference TRBV7-2 and TRBJ1-1, is GAGVSQSPSNKVTEKGKDVELRCDPISGHTALYWYRQSLGQGLEFLIYFQGNSAPDKSGLPSDRFSAERTGGSVSTLTIQRTQQEDSAVYLCASSLMGHSEAFFGQGTRLTVV.